The source of this T cell receptor beta chain is a study of T cells after yellow fever vaccination. Study-level information: Some fractions had low cell numbers, and these were prepared with SMART-Seq v4 Ultra Low Input.

Whole-study findings and limits: On re-exposure, the response was weaker but peaked faster, at day 5 versus 15. The booster response re-showed most primary clones: 96% CD4, 88% CD8.

Germline CDR1 and CDR2: SQVTM and ANQGSEA. This CDR3 region has 12 residues. V lost 4 bases and J 3 bases, leaving 9 bases between the germline ends. This clonotype was seen many times. What it binds is not known. UMIs and a universal primer site were added when TCR cDNA was made by 5'RACE template switching. TCRdb redid the calling of the 5' RACE reads with MiXCR, one entry per CDR3 protein. The data show 70,000 or so distinct CDR3 sequences, about 6% seen once. Sequencing was performed on CD4+ T cells sorted from PBMCs, taken less than 16 days after the first yellow fever vaccination. The clonotype originates from a man aged 18-30 years who received the YFV17D yellow fever vaccine. The genes are TRBV29-1 and TRBJ2-5; the D gene is possibly TRBD1 (6 bases). The CDR3 region has the DNA TGCAGCGTTGCGGACAGCAAAGAGACCCAGTACTTC. As protein: CSVADSKETQYF.